These T cell receptor beta chains were read from a single sample in a study of T cell responses to AZD1222 COVID-19 vaccine. This table comes from immunoSEQ multiplex PCR, and its TCRdb copy is limited to in-frame clones, with some not included. The data contain under 130,000 clones, 88% of them singletons. Source: peripheral blood, taken on day 0 of AZD1222 vaccination. The receptors were sampled from an adult in good health. CDR3s include the opening cysteine and the closing phenylalanine or tryptophan. A D gene is named only where the DNA matches it firmly. Clone size is not always given. Where it is, it says once, few, many or a class for expanded clones.

>TRBV30|TRBJ1-4|NA|NA
CAWSVSSGADKLFF
TGTGCCTGGAGTGTTTCGTCGGGTGCGGACAAACTGTTTTTT
>TRBV7-3|TRBJ2-2|NA|TRBD2
CASSFSGSGRELFF
TGTGCCAGCAGCTTCAGCGGGAGCGGGAGGGAGCTGTTTTTT
>TRBV27|TRBJ1-1|NA|NA
CASSWRARVTEAFF
TGTGCCAGCAGTTGGAGGGCGCGGGTCACTGAAGCTTTCTTT
>TRBV7-6|TRBJ2-7|NA|NA
CASSLGGTRAHEQYF
TGTGCCAGCAGCTTAGGGGGCACTAGGGCCCACGAGCAGTACTTC
>TRBV13|TRBJ2-5|NA|NA
CASSLSGGMGTQYF
TGTGCCAGCAGCTTATCTGGAGGGATGGGGACCCAGTACTTC
>TRBV18|TRBJ2-7|few|TRBD1
CASSPDRGAYEQYF
TGTGCCAGCTCACCCGACAGGGGGGCCTACGAGCAGTACTTC
>TRBV6-5|TRBJ2-2|NA|TRBD2
CASSLAGGGTGELFF
TGTGCCAGCAGTTTAGCGGGAGGTGGGACCGGGGAGCTGTTTTTT
>TRBV2|TRBJ2-3|NA|TRBD2
CASSVIGRAGTDTQYF
TGTGCCAGCAGTGTCATAGGGAGGGCCGGCACAGATACGCAGTATTTT
>TRBV27|TRBJ2-3|once|TRBD2
CASAGGDGDTQYF
TGTGCCAGCGCGGGAGGGGATGGGGATACGCAGTATTTT
>TRBV30|TRBJ1-3|NA|NA
CAWSDSSGNTIYF
TGTGCCTGGAGTGATAGCTCTGGAAACACCATATATTTT
>TRBV7-9|TRBJ2-5|once|TRBD2
CASSQGLAGGDGETQYF
TGTGCCAGCAGCCAGGGACTAGCGGGAGGTGACGGTGAGACCCAGTACTTC
>TRBV10-1|TRBJ2-7|NA|TRBD1
CASSLGQSYEQYF
TGCGCCAGCAGCCTGGGACAGTCCTACGAGCAGTACTTC
>TRBV9|TRBJ1-2|NA|TRBD1
CASTLLQGSTGYTF
TGTGCCAGCACTCTACTACAGGGGTCGACTGGCTACACCTTC
>TRBV2|TRBJ2-1|once|TRBD2
CASTIAGASYNEQFF
TGTGCCAGCACCATAGCGGGGGCATCCTACAATGAGCAGTTCTTC
>TRBV11-2|TRBJ1-6|NA|NA
CASSDTLNSPLHF
TGTGCCAGCAGCGATACACTAAATTCACCCCTCCACTTT
>TRBV6-5|TRBJ1-5|few|TRBD1
CASSNQGASDQPQHF
TGTGCCAGCAGTAATCAGGGGGCTTCGGATCAGCCCCAGCATTTT
>TRBV2|TRBJ1-5|few|NA
CASTSTGQGSQPQHF
TGTGCCAGCACCTCTACTGGTCAGGGAAGTCAGCCCCAGCATTTT
>TRBV24-1|TRBJ1-4|NA|NA
CATSPGRIATNEKLFF
TGTGCCACCAGCCCGGGGCGAATTGCAACTAATGAAAAACTGTTTTTT
>TRBV28|TRBJ2-1|NA|NA
CASSLPTPNQYNEQFF
TGTGCCAGCAGTTTACCGACACCTAACCAATACAATGAGCAGTTCTTC
>TRBV28|TRBJ1-5|NA|NA
CASNPGEYSNQPQHF
TGTGCCAGCAATCCGGGGGAGTATAGCAATCAGCCCCAGCATTTT
>TRBV27|TRBJ2-5|NA|TRBD2
CASSLNGLAGAGETQYF
TGTGCCAGCAGTTTAAATGGACTAGCGGGAGCCGGAGAGACCCAGTACTTC
>TRBV27|TRBJ2-7|NA|NA
CASSLYRGSYEQYF
TGTGCCAGCAGTTTATATCGGGGTTCCTACGAGCAGTACTTC
>TRBV4-2|TRBJ2-7|NA|NA
CASSQEEGSLYEQYF
TGTGCCAGCAGCCAAGAGGAAGGTAGCCTCTACGAGCAGTACTTC
>TRBV19|TRBJ2-3|NA|NA
CASSPSGPQAQYF
TGTGCCAGTAGCCCTTCTGGTCCCCAGGCGCAGTATTTT
>TRBV13|TRBJ2-7|NA|NA
CASSRQGNPYEQYF
TGTGCCAGCAGCCGGCAGGGGAATCCCTACGAGCAGTACTTC
>TRBV2|TRBJ1-5|NA|NA
CASSTGRGNQPQHF
TGTGCCAGCAGTACAGGGAGAGGAAATCAGCCCCAGCATTTT
>TRBV4-2|TRBJ2-7|NA|NA
CASSQADGGSYEQYF
TGTGCCAGCAGCCAAGCGGACGGGGGCTCCTACGAGCAGTACTTC
>TRBV7-2|TRBJ1-6|NA|NA
CASKKGLNNSPLHF
TGTGCCAGCAAGAAGGGACTGAATAATTCACCCCTCCACTTT
>TRBV28|TRBJ1-1|NA|NA
CASRRGVNAFF
TGTGCCAGCAGAAGGGGGGTTAATGCTTTCTTT
>TRBV7-9|TRBJ2-7|NA|TRBD1
CASSTGQFPYEQYF
TGTGCCAGCAGCACGGGACAGTTTCCCTACGAGCAGTACTTC
>TRBV10-1|TRBJ2-7|NA|NA
CASNPGGNYEQYF
TGCGCCAGCAATCCAGGCGGGAACTACGAGCAGTACTTC
>TRBV24-1|TRBJ1-2|NA|NA
CATSDSVAYTF
TGTGCCACCAGTGATTCGGTTGCCTACACCTTC
>TRBV28|TRBJ1-2|NA|NA
CASVGGAGYGYTF
TGTGCCAGCGTGGGGGGGGCCGGCTATGGCTACACCTTC
>TRBV16|TRBJ1-6|NA|TRBD1
CASSQSGQGNSPLHF
TGTGCCAGCAGCCAATCTGGACAGGGGAATTCACCCCTCCACTTT
>TRBV7-3|TRBJ2-1|NA|TRBD2
CASSYLAGRYNEQFF
TGTGCCAGCAGCTACTTAGCGGGAAGGTACAATGAGCAGTTCTTC
>TRBV24-1|TRBJ2-1|NA|TRBD2
CATSDLQPAGAYNEQFF
TGTGCCACCAGTGATTTGCAGCCAGCGGGGGCCTACAATGAGCAGTTCTTC
>TRBV6-1|TRBJ1-2|NA|NA
CASSELLKGYTF
TGTGCCAGCAGTGAATTACTGAAGGGCTACACCTTC
>TRBV2|TRBJ1-4|NA|NA
CASKTGTLGNEKLFF
TGTGCCAGCAAAACCGGGACACTGGGTAATGAAAAACTGTTTTTT
>TRBV19|TRBJ1-5|NA|NA
CASSVQGGQPQHF
TGTGCCAGTAGTGTTCAGGGAGGCCAGCCCCAGCATTTT
>TRBV30|TRBJ2-2|NA|TRBD2
CAWSGTSGRENTGELFF
TGTGCCTGGAGTGGGACTAGCGGGAGGGAGAACACCGGGGAGCTGTTTTTT
>TRBV3-1/TRBV3-2|TRBJ2-3|NA|NA
CASSPGLGTQYF
TGTGCCAGCAGCCCCGGTTTGGGTACGCAGTATTTT
>TRBV18|TRBJ2-2|NA|NA
CASSPTDGLTGELFF
TGTGCCAGCTCACCTACCGACGGTCTCACCGGGGAGCTGTTTTTT
>TRBV27|TRBJ2-1|NA|NA
CASTAGNYNEQFF
TGTGCCAGCACTGCCGGTAATTACAATGAGCAGTTCTTC
>TRBV4-2|TRBJ2-1|NA|NA
CASSQGPSRGSYNEQFF
TGTGCCAGCAGCCAAGGGCCAAGCAGGGGCTCCTACAATGAGCAGTTCTTC
>TRBV5-1|TRBJ1-4|NA|TRBD1
CASSRQGGPGLEKLFF
TGCGCCAGCAGTCGCCAAGGGGGCCCAGGTTTGGAAAAACTGTTTTTT
>TRBV15|TRBJ1-5|NA|NA
CATSPRGRGGQPQHF
TGTGCCACCAGCCCCCGTGGCCGGGGAGGCCAGCCCCAGCATTTT
>TRBV28|TRBJ2-1|NA|NA
CASSLMDGNEQFF
TGTGCCAGCAGTCTTATGGACGGCAATGAGCAGTTCTTC
>TRBV19|TRBJ2-2|NA|NA
CASLLATGELFF
TGTGCCAGCCTACTAGCTACCGGGGAGCTGTTTTTT
>TRBV28|TRBJ1-5|NA|NA
CASRGGVSNQPQHF
TGTGCCAGCAGGGGGGGTGTGAGCAATCAGCCCCAGCATTTT
>TRBV29-1|TRBJ1-4|NA|NA
CSVLPGPNEKLFF
TGCAGCGTTCTCCCCGGACCCAATGAAAAACTGTTTTTT
>TRBV7-2|TRBJ2-5|NA|NA
CASSPARETQYF
TGTGCCAGCAGCCCAGCGAGAGAGACCCAGTACTTC